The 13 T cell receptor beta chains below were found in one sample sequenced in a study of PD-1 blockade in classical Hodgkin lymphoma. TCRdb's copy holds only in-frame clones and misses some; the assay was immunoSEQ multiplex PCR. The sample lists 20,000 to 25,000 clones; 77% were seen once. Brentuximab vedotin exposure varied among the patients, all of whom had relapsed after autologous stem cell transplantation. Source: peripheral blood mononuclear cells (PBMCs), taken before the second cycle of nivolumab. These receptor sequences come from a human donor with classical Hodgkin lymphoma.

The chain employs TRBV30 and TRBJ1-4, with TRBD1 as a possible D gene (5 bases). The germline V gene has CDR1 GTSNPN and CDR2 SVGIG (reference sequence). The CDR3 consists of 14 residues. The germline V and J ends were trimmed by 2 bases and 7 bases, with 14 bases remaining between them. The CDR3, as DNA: TGTGCCTGGAGTAAGGAGGAAAGGGGTGAAAAACTGTTTTTT. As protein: CAWSKEERGEKLFF.

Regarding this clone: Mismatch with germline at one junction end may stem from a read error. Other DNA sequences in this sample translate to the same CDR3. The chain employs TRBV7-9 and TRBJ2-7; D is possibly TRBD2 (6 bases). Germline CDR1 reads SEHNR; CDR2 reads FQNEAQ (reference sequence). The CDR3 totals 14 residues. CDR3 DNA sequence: TGTGCCAGCAGCCCGGTCGGGGGTGGCTACGAGCAGTACTTT. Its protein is CASSPVGGGYEQYF.

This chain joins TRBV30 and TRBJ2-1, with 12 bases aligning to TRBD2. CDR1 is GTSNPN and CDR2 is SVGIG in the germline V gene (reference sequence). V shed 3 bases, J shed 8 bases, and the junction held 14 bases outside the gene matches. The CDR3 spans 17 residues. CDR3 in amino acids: CAWSGLLAGGRWDEQFF. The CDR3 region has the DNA TGTGCCTGGAGCGGCCTACTAGCGGGGGGCCGGTGGGATGAGCAGTTCTTC.

CDR3 DNA sequence: TGTGCCAGTAGTATGGTTTTAAGTACCGGGGAGCTGTTTTTT. It codes for CASSMVLSTGELFF. The chain joins TRBV19 to TRBJ2-2, with no clear D. V lost 3 bases to trimming and J lost 5 bases, with 10 bases between them. The CDR3 is 14 residues long. Germline V lookup: CDR1 LNHDA, CDR2 SQIVND (reference sequence).

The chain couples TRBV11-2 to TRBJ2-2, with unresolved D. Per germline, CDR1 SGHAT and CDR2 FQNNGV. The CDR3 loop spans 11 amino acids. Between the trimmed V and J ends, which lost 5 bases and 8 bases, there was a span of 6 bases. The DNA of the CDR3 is TGTGCCAGCAGCCCCCTAGGGGAGCTGTTTTTT. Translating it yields CASSPLGELFF.

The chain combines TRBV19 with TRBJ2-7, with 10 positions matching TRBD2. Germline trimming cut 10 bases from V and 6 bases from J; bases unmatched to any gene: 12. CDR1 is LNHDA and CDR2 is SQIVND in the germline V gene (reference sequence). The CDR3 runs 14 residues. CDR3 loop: CATARAGGPGEQYF. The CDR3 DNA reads TGTGCCACGGCCAGAGCGGGAGGGCCCGGCGAGCAGTACTTC.

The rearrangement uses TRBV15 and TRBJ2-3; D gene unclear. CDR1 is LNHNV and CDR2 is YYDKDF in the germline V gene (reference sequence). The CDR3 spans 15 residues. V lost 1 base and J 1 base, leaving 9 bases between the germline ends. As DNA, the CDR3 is TGTGCCACCAGCAGAGTCCGGGTGGGCACAGATACGCAGTATTTT. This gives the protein CATSRVRVGTDTQYF.

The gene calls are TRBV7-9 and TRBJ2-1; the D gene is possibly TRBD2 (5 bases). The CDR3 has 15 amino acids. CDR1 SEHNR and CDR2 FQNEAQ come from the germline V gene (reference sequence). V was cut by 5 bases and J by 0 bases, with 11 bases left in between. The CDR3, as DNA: TGTGCCAGCAGCGCCCTACGGGACTCCTACAATGAGCAGTTCTTC. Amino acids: CASSALRDSYNEQFF. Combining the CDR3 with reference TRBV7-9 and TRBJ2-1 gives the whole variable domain DTGVSQNPRHKITKRGQNVTFRCDPISEHNRLYWYRQTLGQGPEFLTYFQNEAQLEKSRLLSDRFSAERPKGSFSTLEIQRTEQGDSAMYLCASSALRDSYNEQFFGPGTRLTVL.

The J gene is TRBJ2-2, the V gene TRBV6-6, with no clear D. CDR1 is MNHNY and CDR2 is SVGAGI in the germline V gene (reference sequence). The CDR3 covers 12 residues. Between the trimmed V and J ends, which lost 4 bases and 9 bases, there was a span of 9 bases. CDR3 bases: TGTGCCAGCAGTTCTCAATCTTGGGAGCTGTTTTTT. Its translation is CASSSQSWELFF.

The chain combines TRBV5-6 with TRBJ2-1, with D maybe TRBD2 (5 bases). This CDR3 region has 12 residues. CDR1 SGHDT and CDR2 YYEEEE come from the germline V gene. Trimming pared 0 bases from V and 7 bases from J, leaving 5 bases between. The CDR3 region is CASSLERNEQFF. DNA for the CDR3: TGTGCCAGCAGCTTGGAGCGGAATGAGCAGTTCTTC.

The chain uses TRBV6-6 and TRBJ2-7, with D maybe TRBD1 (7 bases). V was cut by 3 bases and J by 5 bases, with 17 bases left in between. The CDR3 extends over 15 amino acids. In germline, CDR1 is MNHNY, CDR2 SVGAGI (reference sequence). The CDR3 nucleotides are TGTGCCAGCAGTTATACCAGGGGGGTCCCCAACGAGCAGTACTTC. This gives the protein CASSYTRGVPNEQYF.

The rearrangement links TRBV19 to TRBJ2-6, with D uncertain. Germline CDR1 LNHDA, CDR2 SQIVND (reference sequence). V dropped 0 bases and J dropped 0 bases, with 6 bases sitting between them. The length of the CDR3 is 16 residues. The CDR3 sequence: CASSIDPFSGANVLTF. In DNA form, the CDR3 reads TGTGCCAGTAGTATAGATCCGTTCTCTGGGGCCAACGTCCTGACTTTC.

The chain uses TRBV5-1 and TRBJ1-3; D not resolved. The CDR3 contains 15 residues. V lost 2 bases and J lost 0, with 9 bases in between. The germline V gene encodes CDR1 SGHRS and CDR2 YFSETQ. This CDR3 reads CASSFDGSSGNTIYF. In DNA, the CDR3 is TGCGCCAGCAGCTTCGACGGGTCCTCTGGAAACACCATATATTTT.